The clone carrying this T cell receptor beta chain was seen just once. The junction departs from the called germline gene at one end, perhaps through a read error. Three rounds of nested PCR, following a modified ARM-PCR protocol, produced the TCRbeta library. TCRdb itself ran the multiplex PCR reads through MiXCR, one entry per CDR3 protein. The sample gives over 100,000 distinct CDR3 sequences, over 55% of which show up once; around 20% is in the top ten. These data are taken from a study of tumor and adjacent non-tumor tissue in lung cancer. The CDR3 is made up of 15 amino acids. Looked up from germline, CDR1 is SGHRS and CDR2 is YFSETQ. RNA was extracted from bulk tissue without any cell sorting. Distant lung tissue was collected more than 3 cm away from the tumor edge.

This TCR came from a man aged 55 to 70 with non-small cell lung cancer. Input material: distant non-tumor lung tissue. The genes are TRBV5-1 and TRBJ2-1; unclear D gene. CDR3 nucleotide sequence: TGCACCAGCAGCTTGGCCCAGGAGCCTTACAATGAGCAGTTCTTC. It yields the protein CTSSLAQEPYNEQFF.